A selection of T cell receptor beta chains follows, all from one sample in a study of blood T cells in healthy people across ages. TCRdb ran MiXCR on the 5' RACE reads and lists one entry per CDR3 protein. Of some 780,000 distinct CDR3 sequences in the sample, 56% are singletons; the top ten hold roughly 24%. The sample was blood. Source of these receptors: a man in his forties or fifties in good health. Both conserved end residues are part of each CDR3. Fields, in order: V gene, D gene, clone size, J gene, CDR3 protein, CDR3 DNA. The D gene is left open where the match is weak. A row's size may be missing; if present it is once, few, many or a size class.

TRBV27	TRBD1	-	TRBJ1-2	CASSWDRSYGYTF	TGTGCCAGCAGTTGGGACAGATCCTATGGCTACACCTTC
TRBV5-1	-	-	TRBJ2-3	CASSLLPRATDTQYF	TGCGCCAGCAGCTTGCTACCAAGGGCGACAGATACGCAGTATTTT
TRBV3-1	-	-	TRBJ2-7	CASSQATHEQYF	TGTGCCAGCAGCCAAGCCACTCACGAGCAGTACTTC
TRBV20-1	TRBD2	-	TRBJ2-3	CSASTGGDTQYF	TGCAGTGCTAGCACGGGGGGAGATACGCAGTATTTT
TRBV5-6	-	-	TRBJ2-7	CASSLGGRPHEQYF	TGTGCCAGCAGCTTGGGTGGACGCCCCCACGAGCAGTACTTC
TRBV29-1	TRBD1	-	TRBJ2-5	CSVGGTGGQTQYF	TGCAGCGTTGGAGGGACAGGGGGCCAGACCCAGTACTTC
TRBV6-5	-	-	TRBJ2-1	CAGGSTRSSYNEQFF	TGTGCCGGCGGGTCGACTAGGAGCTCCTACAATGAGCAGTTCTTC
TRBV12-3/TRBV12-4	-	-	TRBJ1-5	CASSWGEDQPQHF	TGTGCCAGCAGCTGGGGAGAGGATCAGCCCCAGCATTTT
TRBV12-3/TRBV12-4	-	-	TRBJ2-3	CASRVSGLTDTQYF	TGTGCCAGCAGGGTGAGCGGCCTCACAGATACGCAGTATTTT
TRBV25-1	TRBD1	-	TRBJ1-2	CASRGTGLIVAGYTF	TGTGCCAGCCGTGGGACAGGGCTCATAGTCGCCGGCTACACCTTC
TRBV5-5	-	-	TRBJ2-1	CASSLHRGFYNEQFF	TGTGCCAGCAGCTTGCATAGGGGTTTCTACAATGAGCAGTTCTTC
TRBV14	TRBD1	-	TRBJ2-3	CASSHATGASAITDTQYF	TGTGCCAGCAGCCATGCAACAGGGGCCTCCGCGATCACAGATACGCAGTATTTT
TRBV9	TRBD2	-	TRBJ2-3	CAGSARLFAGDQRDTQYF	TGTGCCGGCAGCGCCCGCCTGTTTGCGGGGGATCAGAGAGATACGCAGTATTTT
TRBV7-2	-	-	TRBJ2-5	CASSKRLQETQYF	TGTGCCAGCAGTAAGCGTTTACAAGAGACCCAGTACTTC
TRBV7-9	-	-	TRBJ2-7	CATKGRKYNPDEQYF	TGTGCCACAAAGGGACGAAAATATAATCCGGACGAGCAGTACTTC
TRBV6-2/TRBV6-3	-	-	TRBJ1-2	CASKGVNYGYTF	TGTGCCAGCAAGGGAGTTAACTATGGCTACACCTTC
TRBV29-1	-	-	TRBJ1-2	CSVQPDLNYYGYTF	TGCAGCGTACAACCCGACTTGAATTACTATGGCTACACCTTC
TRBV9	-	few	TRBJ1-2	CASSGIQVATSGYTF	TGTGCCAGCAGCGGTATACAGGTCGCGACGTCCGGCTACACCTTC